A single TCR beta chain is shown here with its context. Per the original methods: Using reference gene primer amplification, nucleated cell counts were estimated. Produced via immunoSEQ multiplex PCR; TCRdb's table is partial and in-frame only. The V and J calls and clone size are taken from that table; D and trimming were inferred from the DNA. The data hold roughly 63,000 clones, with 70% to 85% observed a single time. This entry is derived from a study of blood T cell repertoires in COVID-19. Study summary: Sites across the United States, Italy and Spain contributed samples from acute and convalescent COVID-19. From T cells, B-cell-depleted T cells, or PBMCs came the material, which was cDNA or gDNA.

From germline, CDR1 is LGHNA and CDR2 YSLEER. The CDR3 totals 17 residues. Trimming removed 1 base from V and 0 bases from J; junction bases left unmatched: 6. Sequencing was carried out using peripheral blood. The receptor was derived from a human donor in a cohort sampled during active COVID-19. The rearrangement uses TRBV4-3 and TRBJ1-3; TRBD1 matches at 7 bases. CDR3 nucleotide sequence: TGCGCCAGCAGCCAAGGAGTTCAGGGGGACTCTGGAAACACCATATATTTT. As protein: CASSQGVQGDSGNTIYF.